The next 6 T cell receptor beta chains were all read from a single sample in a study of OX40 agonist ivuxolimab in advanced cancers. Produced via immunoSEQ multiplex PCR; TCRdb's table is partial and in-frame only. The repertoire holds tens of thousands of clones, with around nine tenths as singletons. The source was CD4+ or CD8+ T cells sorted from blood, collected in a trial of the OX40 agonist ivuxolimab. These receptors came from an adult with an advanced solid tumor such as melanoma, head and neck, liver or kidney cancer.

V gene TRBV28 combines with J gene TRBJ2-7, with TRBD1 as a possible D gene (6 bases). V gave up 6 bases and J gave up 7 bases, with 13 bases separating them. The CDR3 covers 12 residues. The germline gives CDR1 MDHEN, CDR2 SYDVKM. The CDR3 nucleotides are TGTGCCAGCAGACGACAGGCTTGGGAGCAGTACTTC. Protein product: CASRRQAWEQYF. The entire variable domain, with the rest obtained from reference TRBV28 and TRBJ2-7, is as follows: DVKVTQSSRYLVKRTGEKVFLECVQDMDHENMFWYRQDPGLGLRLIYFSYDVKMKEKGDIPEGYSVSREKKERFSLILESASTNQTSMYLCASRRQAWEQYFGPGTRLTVT.

In nucleotides, the CDR3 is TGTGCCAGCAGTTTAGGTATTCAGGGAGGCGGCTACACCTTC. Its protein product is CASSLGIQGGGYTF. The chain couples TRBV6-6 to TRBJ1-2; tentatively, D is TRBD1 (5 bases). Trimming removed 4 bases at V and 8 bases at J, with 17 bases between. Germline loops: CDR1 MNHNY, CDR2 SVGAGI (reference sequence). This CDR3 is built from 14 residues.

The V call is TRBV5-4, the J call TRBJ1-1, with 7 bases matching TRBD1. The germline CDR1 and CDR2 sequences are SGHNT and YYREEE (reference sequence). The CDR3 is 15 residues long. V was clipped by 4 bases and J by 1 base; unmatched bases: 7. This chain's CDR3 is CASSLRQGGNTEAFF. CDR3 bases: TGTGCCAGCAGCCTGAGACAGGGCGGGAACACTGAAGCTTTCTTT.

The chain uses TRBV7-6 and TRBJ2-1; 8 positions agree with TRBD2. Germline trimming cut 5 bases from V and 0 bases from J; bases unmatched to any gene: 6. The germline CDR1 and CDR2 sequences are SGHVS and FNYEAQ. The CDR3 has 16 residues. This chain's CDR3 is CASSPNSGASYNEQFF. The CDR3 region has the DNA TGTGCCAGCAGCCCCAATAGCGGGGCCTCCTACAATGAGCAGTTCTTC.

The CDR3 is CAWSLPAGGRPVREQYF. As DNA, the CDR3 is TGTGCCTGGAGTCTGCCAGCGGGAGGTCGCCCCGTACGCGAGCAGTACTTC. The rearrangement uses TRBV30 and TRBJ2-7; TRBD2 agrees at 9 bases. CDR1 GTSNPN and CDR2 SVGIG come from the germline V gene (reference sequence). The CDR3 is 17 residues long. The J segment lost 6 bases and the V segment lost 2 bases, leaving 17 bases of the junction unmatched.

V gene TRBV23-1 combines with J gene TRBJ1-6; D is uncertain. TRBV23-1 is reported as an ORF; its role is uncertain. V lost 8 bases and J lost 11, with 13 bases in between. This CDR3 comprises 12 residues. The CDR3 spells CASGHLVPPLHF. The CDR3 region has the DNA TGCGCCAGCGGCCACCTCGTTCCACCCCTCCACTTT.